The rows below give T cell receptor beta chains drawn from one sample of a study of shared clonotypes between healthy human individuals. Using immunoSEQ multiplex PCR, the repertoire was profiled, and TCRdb retains in-frame clones only, with some absent. The table records some 900,000 clones, about 80% of them present only once. Material for sequencing was memory CD4+ T cells sorted from blood. The source is a man aged 18 to 35 in good health. The CDR3 runs from the conserved cysteine through the conserved F or W. The D gene is left open where the match is weak.

V	J	D	DNA	CDR3
TRBV2	TRBJ1-1	.	TGTGCCAGCAGTGAATGGACAGTGAACACTGAAGCTTTCTTT	CASSEWTVNTEAFF
TRBV18	TRBJ2-7	TRBD1	TGTGCCAGCTCACCCGGGACAGTTTCTAAGGGGGAGCAGTACTTC	CASSPGTVSKGEQYF
TRBV6-1	TRBJ2-2	.	TGTGCCAGCAGTGAAGACTCGAACACCGGGGAGCTGTTTTTT	CASSEDSNTGELFF
TRBV12-5	TRBJ2-2	.	TGTGCTAGTGGTTTGGTACCCGGGACACTTACCGGGGAGCTGTTTTTT	CASGLVPGTLTGELFF
TRBV6-5	TRBJ1-6	TRBD1	TGTGCCAGCAGTTCCGACAGGGCTTACATCAATTCACCCCTCCACTTT	CASSSDRAYINSPLHF
TRBV28	TRBJ1-1	TRBD1	TGTGCCAGCAGTTTTTCGGACAGGGTAAAAGCTTTCTTT	CASSFSDRVKAFF
TRBV28	TRBJ2-7	.	TGTGCCAGCAGTTTAGGAGGGGTCTCCTACGAGCAGTACTTC	CASSLGGVSYEQYF
TRBV25-1	TRBJ1-6	.	TGTGCCAGCAGTCCCCACAGCGCTAATTCACCCCTCCACTTT	CASSPHSANSPLHF
TRBV5-4	TRBJ1-1	.	TGTGCCAGCAGCCCGGGGCAGATGAACACTGAAGCTTTCTTT	CASSPGQMNTEAFF
TRBV10-3	TRBJ2-7	.	TGTGCCATCAGTGAGGGTGAATACGAGCAGTACTTC	CAISEGEYEQYF
TRBV15	TRBJ1-4	.	TGTGCCACCAGCAGAGGTTCAACTAATGAAAAACTGTTTTTT	CATSRGSTNEKLFF